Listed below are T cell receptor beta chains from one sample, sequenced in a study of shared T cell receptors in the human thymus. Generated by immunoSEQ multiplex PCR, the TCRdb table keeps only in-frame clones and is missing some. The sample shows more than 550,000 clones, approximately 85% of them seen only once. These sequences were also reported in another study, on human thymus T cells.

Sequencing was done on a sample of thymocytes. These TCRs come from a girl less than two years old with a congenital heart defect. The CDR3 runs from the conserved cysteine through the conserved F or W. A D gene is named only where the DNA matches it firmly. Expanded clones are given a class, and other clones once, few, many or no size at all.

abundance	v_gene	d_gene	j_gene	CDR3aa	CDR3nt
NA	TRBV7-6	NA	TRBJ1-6	CASSQRGPGQINSPLHF	TGTGCCAGCAGTCAAAGGGGCCCGGGACAAATTAATTCACCCCTCCACTTT
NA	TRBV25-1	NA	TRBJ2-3	CASSEQGYTQYF	TGTGCCAGCAGTGAACAGGGATATACGCAGTATTTT
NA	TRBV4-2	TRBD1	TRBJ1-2	CASSQVGGTGDGYTF	TGTGCCAGCAGCCAAGTAGGGGGGACAGGGGATGGCTACACCTTC
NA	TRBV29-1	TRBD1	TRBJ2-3	CSADRGPGTDTQYF	TGCAGCGCCGACAGGGGGCCGGGCACAGATACGCAGTATTTT
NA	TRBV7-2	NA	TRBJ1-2	CASSRLRLRVSTF	TGTGCCAGCAGCCGACTCAGACTGCGGGTATCCACCTTC
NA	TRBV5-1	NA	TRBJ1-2	CASSLANSGEQGYTF	TGCGCCAGCAGCTTGGCCAATTCCGGGGAGCAAGGCTACACCTTC
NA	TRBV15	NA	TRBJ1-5	CATSGGYSNQPQHF	TGTGCCACCAGCGGAGGTTATAGCAATCAGCCCCAGCATTTT
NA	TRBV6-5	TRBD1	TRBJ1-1	CASSLQGASEAFF	TGTGCCAGCAGTCTACAGGGGGCCTCTGAAGCTTTCTTT
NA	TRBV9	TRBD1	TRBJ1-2	CASSVRDRGPNGYTF	TGTGCCAGCAGCGTTAGGGACAGGGGGCCGAATGGCTACACCTTC
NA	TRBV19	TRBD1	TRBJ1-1	CASSSAGQGVVRTEAFF	TGTGCCAGTAGTTCGGCGGGACAGGGTGTTGTTCGCACTGAAGCTTTCTTT
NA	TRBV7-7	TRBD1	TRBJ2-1	CASSCKTGYEQFF	TGTGCTAGCAGCTGCAAGACAGGGTATGAGCAGTTCTTC
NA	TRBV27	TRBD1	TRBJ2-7	CASSFRDSELHRNEQYF	TGTGCCAGCAGTTTCCGGGACAGCGAACTTCACCGGAACGAGCAGTACTTC
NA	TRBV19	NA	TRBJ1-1	CASKLRQGTTEAFF	TGTGCTTCAAAGCTGCGGCAGGGGACCACTGAAGCTTTCTTT
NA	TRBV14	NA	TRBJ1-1	CASSQVGGDVGPMNTEAFF	TGTGCCAGCAGCCAAGTTGGGGGGGATGTCGGCCCCATGAACACTGAAGCTTTCTTT
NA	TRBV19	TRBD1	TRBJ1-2	CASSQQGYYGYTF	TGTGCCAGTAGTCAACAGGGGTACTATGGCTACACCTTC
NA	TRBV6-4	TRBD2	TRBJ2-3	CASSDLAGLRTDTQYF	TGTGCCAGCAGTGACCTAGCGGGCCTACGCACAGATACGCAGTATTTT
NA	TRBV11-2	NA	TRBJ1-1	CASSLVGRTAQGNTEAFF	TGTGCCAGCAGCTTAGTAGGACGGACAGCCCAAGGGAACACTGAAGCTTTCTTT
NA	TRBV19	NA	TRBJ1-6	CASSTGLSSYNSPLHF	TGTGCCAGTAGTACCGGACTGAGCTCCTATAATTCCCCCCTCCACTTT
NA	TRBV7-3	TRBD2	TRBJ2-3	CASSFELAGVDTDTQYF	TGTGCCAGCAGCTTCGAATTAGCGGGGGTGGACACAGATACGCAGTATTTT
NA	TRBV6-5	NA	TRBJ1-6	CASTEGDYNSPLHF	TGTGCCAGCACCGAGGGGGATTATAATTCACCCCTCCACTTT
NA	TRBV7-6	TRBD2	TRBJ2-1	CASSLAAGGEGTYNEQFF	TGTGCCAGCAGCTTAGCGGCGGGGGGCGAAGGGACCTACAATGAGCAGTTCTTC
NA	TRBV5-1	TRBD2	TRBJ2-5	CASGPGTKQETQYF	TGCGCCAGCGGCCCCGGGACTAAACAAGAGACCCAGTACTTC
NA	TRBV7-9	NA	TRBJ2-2	CASSLVPPGNTGELFF	TGTGCCAGCAGCTTAGTCCCGCCAGGAAACACCGGGGAGCTGTTTTTT
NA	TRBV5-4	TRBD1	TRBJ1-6	CASSWRTGAGSDSPLHF	TGTGCCAGCAGCTGGAGGACAGGGGCCGGGAGTGATTCACCCCTCCACTTT
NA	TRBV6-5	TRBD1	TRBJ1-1	CASSYTTGGRRTEAFF	TGTGCCAGCAGTTACACCACAGGGGGCAGGAGGACTGAAGCTTTCTTT
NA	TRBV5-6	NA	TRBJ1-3	CASSVRAGSGNTIYF	TGTGCCAGCAGCGTCAGGGCCGGATCTGGAAACACCATATATTTT
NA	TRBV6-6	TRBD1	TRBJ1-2	CASTNGQGAGGYTF	TGTGCCAGCACCAACGGACAGGGGGCGGGTGGCTACACCTTC
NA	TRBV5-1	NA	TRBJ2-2	CASSRERGVTGELFF	TGCGCCAGCAGTCGCGAACGGGGTGTCACCGGGGAGCTGTTTTTT
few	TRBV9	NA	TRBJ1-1	CASSTTGNTEAFF	TGTGCCAGCAGCACCACAGGGAACACTGAAGCTTTCTTT
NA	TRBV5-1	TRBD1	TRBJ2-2	CASNGQGGVLNTGELFF	TGCGCCAGCAATGGACAGGGGGGCGTACTGAACACCGGGGAGCTGTTTTTT
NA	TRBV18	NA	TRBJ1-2	CASSPPAGDYGYTF	TGTGCCAGCTCACCACCGGCAGGCGACTATGGCTACACCTTC
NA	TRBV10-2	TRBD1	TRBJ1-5	CASPPASRTGSGGRNQPQHF	TGCGCCAGCCCGCCTGCTTCCCGGACAGGGAGTGGGGGAAGGAATCAGCCCCAGCATTTT
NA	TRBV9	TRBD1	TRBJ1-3	CASSVQGGPGNTIYF	TGTGCCAGCAGCGTACAGGGGGGACCTGGAAACACCATATATTTT
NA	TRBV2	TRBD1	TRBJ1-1	CASKGQGNTEAFF	TGTGCCAGCAAGGGACAGGGGAACACTGAAGCTTTCTTT
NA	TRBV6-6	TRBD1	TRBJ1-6	CASTIQGRSPLHF	TGTGCCAGCACAATACAGGGGCGTTCACCCCTCCACTTT
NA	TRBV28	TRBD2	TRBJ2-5	CASSPWTSGGLSQETQYF	TGTGCCAGCAGTCCGTGGACTAGCGGGGGCCTATCCCAAGAGACCCAGTACTTC
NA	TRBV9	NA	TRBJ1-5	CASSQAGDQPQHF	TGTGCCAGCAGCCAGGCAGGGGATCAGCCCCAGCATTTT
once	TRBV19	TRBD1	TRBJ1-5	CASSKFGEQGDQPQHF	TGTGCCAGTAGTAAGTTCGGGGAACAGGGGGATCAGCCCCAGCATTTT
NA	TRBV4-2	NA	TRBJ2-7	CASSQVGVGGASSYEQYF	TGTGCCAGCAGCCAAGTGGGGGTAGGAGGGGCCTCCTCCTACGAGCAGTACTTC
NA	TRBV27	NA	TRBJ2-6	CASSRSGANVLTF	TGTGCCAGCAGTCGTTCTGGGGCCAACGTCCTGACTTTC
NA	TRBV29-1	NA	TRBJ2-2	CSVVVSINTGELFF	TGCAGCGTTGTGGTTTCTATAAACACCGGGGAGCTGTTTTTT
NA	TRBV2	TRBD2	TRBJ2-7	CATRKGLAGGEEQYF	TGTGCCACCAGGAAGGGACTAGCGGGGGGTGAGGAGCAGTACTTC
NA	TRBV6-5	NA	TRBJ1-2	CASNQLRSGYGYTF	TGTGCCAGCAACCAGTTACGCAGTGGCTATGGCTACACCTTC
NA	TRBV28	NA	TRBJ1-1	CASSPEGQGSTEAFF	TGTGCCAGCAGCCCAGAGGGGCAGGGGAGCACTGAAGCTTTCTTT
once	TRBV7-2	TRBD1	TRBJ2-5	CASSRSRPDRGREETQYF	TGTGCCAGCAGCCGGAGCCGACCAGACAGGGGCAGAGAAGAGACCCAGTACTTC
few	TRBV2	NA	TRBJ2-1	CASSETFPGVRDNEQFF	TGTGCCAGCAGTGAAACGTTTCCCGGGGTAAGGGACAATGAGCAGTTCTTC
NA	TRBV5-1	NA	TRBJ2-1	CASSLGRFIDEQFF	TGCGCCAGCAGCTTGGGCAGGTTTATAGATGAGCAGTTCTTC
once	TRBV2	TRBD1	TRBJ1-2	CASSEYPGGLDTF	TGTGCCAGCAGTGAATACCCAGGGGGGTTAGACACCTTC
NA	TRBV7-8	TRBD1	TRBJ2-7	CASSIRDRAHPTEQYF	TGTGCCAGCAGCATACGGGACAGGGCCCACCCTACCGAGCAGTACTTC
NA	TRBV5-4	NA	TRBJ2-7	CASSSGGGRGVREQYF	TGTGCCAGCAGCTCCGGGGGAGGTCGGGGTGTCCGCGAGCAGTACTTC
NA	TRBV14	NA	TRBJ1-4	CASSRGRGEKLFF	TGTGCCAGCAGCCGCGGGAGGGGTGAAAAACTGTTTTTT
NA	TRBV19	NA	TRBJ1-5	CASTRTGDQPQHF	TGTGCCAGTACCCGAACAGGAGATCAGCCCCAGCATTTT
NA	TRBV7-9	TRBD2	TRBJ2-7	CASSLGCGLLAGQTYEQYF	TGTGCCAGCAGCTTAGGGTGTGGTTTGCTAGCGGGGCAGACCTACGAGCAGTACTTC
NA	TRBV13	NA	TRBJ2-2	CASSPLGGEGTGELFF	TGTGCCAGCAGCCCACTGGGGGGAGAAGGCACCGGGGAGCTGTTTTTT
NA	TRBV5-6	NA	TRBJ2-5	CASSLGGAFSQETQYF	TGTGCCAGCAGCTTGGGGGGAGCATTCAGCCAAGAGACCCAGTACTTC
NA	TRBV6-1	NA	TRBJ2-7	CASSEARGTGTYEQYF	TGTGCCAGCAGTGAAGCGCGGGGGACAGGAACCTACGAGCAGTACTTC
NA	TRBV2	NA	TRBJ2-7	CASSGVISYEQYF	TGTGCCAGCAGCGGGGTAATATCCTACGAGCAGTACTTC
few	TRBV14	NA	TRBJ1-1	CASSSGLNTEAFF	TGTGCCAGCAGCTCCGGTCTTAACACTGAAGCTTTCTTT
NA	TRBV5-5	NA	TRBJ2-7	CASSFPGFVYYEQYF	TGTGCCAGCAGCTTCCCAGGCTTCGTTTACTACGAGCAGTACTTC